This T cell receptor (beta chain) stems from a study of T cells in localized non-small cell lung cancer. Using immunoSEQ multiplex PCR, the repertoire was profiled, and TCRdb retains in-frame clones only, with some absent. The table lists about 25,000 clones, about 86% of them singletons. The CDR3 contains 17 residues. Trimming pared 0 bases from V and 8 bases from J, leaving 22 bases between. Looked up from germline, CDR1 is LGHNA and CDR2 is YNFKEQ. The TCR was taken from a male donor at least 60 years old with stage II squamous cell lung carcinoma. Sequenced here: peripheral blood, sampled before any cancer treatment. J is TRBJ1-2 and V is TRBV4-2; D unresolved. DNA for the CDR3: TGTGCCAGCAGCCAAGAAAAAAGTATCTCCTTACAGTGGGGCTACACCTTC. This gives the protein CASSQEKSISLQWGYTF.